This TCR beta chain was obtained from a study of metastatic and nonmetastatic thyroid tumors (dated by TCRdb to about 2020). About the full investigation: For patients with malignant and with benign thyroid disease, the researchers compared repertoires between peripheral blood samples and tumor or nodule tissue samples.

What the authors observed across the whole study: In both blood and tumor samples, TCR beta diversity was reported to be significantly higher in malignant tumors than in benign nodules.

Reading the germline V gene (reference sequence) gives CDR1 LNHDA and CDR2 SQIVND. From the cysteine up to the phenylalanine, the CDR3 has a length of 17 residues. Only the CDR3 portion is preserved as DNA: 51 bases, with reading frame beginning at the first base. Clipping removes 10 bases from V and 3 bases from J, with 16 as the unmatched junction base count. The protocol used for the library was PCR. Sequencing instrument: Illumina HiSeq 4000. High-throughput sequencing was used to profile the CDR3 region of the TCR beta-chain in every patient. From the authors' description of their analysis: CDR3 differences across clinicopathological groups were used to build a classifier for discriminating distant-metastatic papillary thyroid cancer patients. The Shannon index was used to assess repertoire diversity, and the Morisita-Horn index was used to assess tumor-blood repertoire similarity. TCRdb trimmed the raw reads at Q25, called clones with MiXCR and kept productive beta chains. The V and J calls follow TCRdb's processing rather than the paper's. This sample lists roughly 40,000 clones; around 18% were detected once. The ten top clones hold roughly an eighth of the sample.

No treatment had been received by any patient before thyroid surgery. The study retrospectively analysed patient clinical samples collected from the early 2010s to the late 2010s using T-cell receptor beta sequencing. A note on this clone: Which antigen it targets is not known. A read error may explain this, as a much larger clone is one base away.

The sequence derives from a female donor with papillary thyroid cancer or a benign thyroid nodule (not recorded which). Some clones in this sample may be carry-over from other donors' samples. The sequence links TRBV19 to TRBJ2-5; 11 central bases correspond to TRBD2. The specimen was tumor tissue. The CDR3: CATSSRQAGLAEETQYF. The DNA sequence is TGTGCCACGTCGTCCCGTCAAGCGGGACTAGCGGAAGAGACCCAGTACTTC.